This T cell receptor (beta chain) was identified in a study of blood T cell repertoires in COVID-19. In the original workflow: Amplifying reference gene primers gave estimates of nucleated cell counts. Clones were read by immunoSEQ multiplex PCR, and TCRdb kept only the in-frame ones, dropping some. V, J and clone size were drawn from that table, and D and trimming were deduced from the DNA. The sample contains under 500,000 clones, around 89% of which appear only once. The CDR3 extends over 15 amino acids. Trimming removed 4 bases at V and 6 bases at J, with 17 bases between. Per the germline V gene, CDR1 is MDHEN and CDR2 is SYDVKM.

The gene calls are TRBV28 and TRBJ2-3, with no clear D. The specimen sequenced was peripheral blood. This sequence originates from a woman between 25 and 40 years old with acute or convalescent COVID-19. The CDR3 loop reads CASSSPDRRRDTQYF. CDR3 sequence (DNA): TGTGCCAGCAGTTCCCCCGACCGACGGCGGGATACGCAGTATTTT.